This T cell receptor beta chain comes out of a study of regulatory T cells in long-lasting Graves disease. This clonotype has ten or more counts. Arm-PCR of CDR3 regions with iRepertoire HTBI primers generated TCR beta libraries. One entry per CDR3 protein results from TCRdb running MiXCR on the multiplex PCR reads. This table holds 450,000 to 600,000 distinct CDR3 sequences, roughly 14% found once. Between the trimmed V and J ends, which lost 6 bases and 3 bases, there was a span of 8 bases. CDR1 and CDR2 (germline): SQVTM, ANQGSEA. The CDR3 has 12 amino acids. Time point specified: newly diagnosed GD, antithyroid drugs for less than 3 months. The TCR library used RNA extracted from PBMCs. Clinicians diagnosed Graves' disease using American Thyroid Association guidelines. In this cohort, patients came from an endocrinology department located in Xi'an, China. These data were also reused for a study on T cells in Graves' hyperthyroidism and ophthalmopathy. That work contributes: Uncontrolled infection, other autoimmune disease, pregnancy or lactation disqualified patients from enrolment.

V is TRBV29-1 and J is TRBJ1-4; D is ambiguous. The clonotype was recovered from a man younger than 45 with Graves disease. The material was peripheral blood mononuclear cells (PBMCs), obtained at new diagnosis, from a patient treated with antithyroid drugs. DNA of the CDR3: TGCAGCGTAACGGCCCCTAATGAAAAACTGTTTTTT. It translates to CSVTAPNEKLFF.